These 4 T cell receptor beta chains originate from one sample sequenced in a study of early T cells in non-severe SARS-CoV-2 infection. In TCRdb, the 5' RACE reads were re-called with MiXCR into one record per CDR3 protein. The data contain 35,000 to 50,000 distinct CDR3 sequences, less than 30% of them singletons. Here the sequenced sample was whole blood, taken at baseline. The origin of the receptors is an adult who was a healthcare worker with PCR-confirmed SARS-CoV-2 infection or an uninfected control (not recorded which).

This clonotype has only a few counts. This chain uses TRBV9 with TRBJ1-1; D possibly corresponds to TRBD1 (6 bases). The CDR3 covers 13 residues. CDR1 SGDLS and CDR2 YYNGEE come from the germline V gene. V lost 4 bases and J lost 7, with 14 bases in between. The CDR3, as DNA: TGTGCCAGCAGCCCAAGGGGACACCTTGAAGCTTTCTTT. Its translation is CASSPRGHLEAFF.

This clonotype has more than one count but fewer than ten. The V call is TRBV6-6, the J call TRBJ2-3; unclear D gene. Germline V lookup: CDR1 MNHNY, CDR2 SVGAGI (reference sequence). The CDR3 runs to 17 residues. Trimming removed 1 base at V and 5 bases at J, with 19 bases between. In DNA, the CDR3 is TGTGCCAGCAGTTACTTGTGGCCACCAATCCACAGAGATACGCAGTATTTT. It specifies CASSYLWPPIHRDTQYF.

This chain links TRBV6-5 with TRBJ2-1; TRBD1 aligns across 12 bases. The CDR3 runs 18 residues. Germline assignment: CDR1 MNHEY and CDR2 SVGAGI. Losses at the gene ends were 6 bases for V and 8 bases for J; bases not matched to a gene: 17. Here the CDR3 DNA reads TGTGCCAGCAGGTTTAAGTCCGGGACAGGGGGCGTAAGTGATGAGCAGTTCTTC. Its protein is CASRFKSGTGGVSDEQFF.

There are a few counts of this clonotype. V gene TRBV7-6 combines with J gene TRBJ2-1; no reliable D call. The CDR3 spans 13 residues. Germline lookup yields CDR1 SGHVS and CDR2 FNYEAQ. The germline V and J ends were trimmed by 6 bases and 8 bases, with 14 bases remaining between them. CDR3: CASSWTTADEQFF. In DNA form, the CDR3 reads TGTGCCAGCAGTTGGACCACCGCCGATGAGCAGTTCTTC.